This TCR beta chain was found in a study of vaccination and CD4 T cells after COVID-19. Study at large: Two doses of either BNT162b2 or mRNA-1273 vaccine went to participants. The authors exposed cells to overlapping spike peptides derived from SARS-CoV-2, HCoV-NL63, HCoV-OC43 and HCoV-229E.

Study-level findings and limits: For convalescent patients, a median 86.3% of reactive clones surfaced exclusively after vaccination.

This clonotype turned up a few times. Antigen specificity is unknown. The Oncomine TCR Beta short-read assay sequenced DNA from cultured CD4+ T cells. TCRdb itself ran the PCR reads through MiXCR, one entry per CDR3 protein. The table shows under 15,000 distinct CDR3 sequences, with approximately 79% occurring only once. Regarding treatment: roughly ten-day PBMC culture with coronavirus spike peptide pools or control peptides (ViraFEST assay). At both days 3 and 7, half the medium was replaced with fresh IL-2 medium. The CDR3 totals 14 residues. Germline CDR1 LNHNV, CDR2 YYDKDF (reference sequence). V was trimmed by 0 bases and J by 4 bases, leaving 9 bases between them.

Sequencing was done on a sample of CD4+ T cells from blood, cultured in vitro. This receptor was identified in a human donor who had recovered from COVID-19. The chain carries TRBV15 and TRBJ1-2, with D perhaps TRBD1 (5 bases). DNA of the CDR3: TGTGCCACCAGCAGAGATCCAGGGACCTATGGCTACACCTTC. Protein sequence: CATSRDPGTYGYTF.